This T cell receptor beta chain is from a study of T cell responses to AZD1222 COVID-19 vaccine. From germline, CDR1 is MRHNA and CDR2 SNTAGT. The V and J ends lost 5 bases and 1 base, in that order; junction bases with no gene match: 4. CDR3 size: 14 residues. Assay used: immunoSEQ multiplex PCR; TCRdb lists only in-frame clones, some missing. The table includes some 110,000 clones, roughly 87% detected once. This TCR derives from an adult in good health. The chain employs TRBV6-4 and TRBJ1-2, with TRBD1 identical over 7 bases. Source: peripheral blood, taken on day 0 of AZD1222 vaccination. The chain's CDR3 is CASSRTGVNYGYTF. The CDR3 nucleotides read TGTGCCAGCAGTAGAACAGGGGTTAACTATGGCTACACCTTC.